This T cell receptor beta chain was profiled in a study of blood T cell dynamics during melanoma immunotherapy. Study information: First-line therapy was either pembrolizumab or nivolumab with ipilimumab for metastatic melanoma.

Overall study findings and caveats: Among sorted CD8+ subsets, immune-effector cells had the highest clonality and cell-free DNA similarity. It remained unknown if the driving T cell clones were melanoma-specific.

Indicated time point: week 3, after first cycle of checkpoint inhibitor. Patients had no prior systemic cancer treatment, immunosuppressants or other active cancers. The data were produced by immunoSEQ multiplex PCR, yet TCRdb's version contains in-frame clones alone and is incomplete. The sample consists of more than 10,000 clones, approximately 89% of them appearing once. Remarks on this clone: Its cognate antigen is unknown.

From germline, CDR1 is SGHTA and CDR2 FQGNSA. Trimming left V 3 bases short and J 2 bases short, with 11 bases between. The CDR3 consists of 14 residues. The receptor was derived from a human donor with melanoma. The specimen comprised effector memory CD8+ T cells from blood, sampled from a patient treated with checkpoint blockade. The chain couples TRBV7-2 to TRBJ2-7; tentatively, D is TRBD1 (5 bases). The CDR3 region has the DNA TGTGCCAGCAGCTTCCTGACAGAAACCTACGAGCAGTACTTC. Translated: CASSFLTETYEQYF.